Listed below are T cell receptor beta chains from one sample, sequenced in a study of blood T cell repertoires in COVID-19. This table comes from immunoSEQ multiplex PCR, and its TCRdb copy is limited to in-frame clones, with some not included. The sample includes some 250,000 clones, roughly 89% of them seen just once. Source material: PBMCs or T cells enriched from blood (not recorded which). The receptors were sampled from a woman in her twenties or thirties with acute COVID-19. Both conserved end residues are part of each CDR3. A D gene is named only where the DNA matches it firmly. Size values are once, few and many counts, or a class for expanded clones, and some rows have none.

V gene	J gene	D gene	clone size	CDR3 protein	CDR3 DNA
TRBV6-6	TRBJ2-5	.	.	CASSYTPYRYRETQYF	TGTGCCAGCAGTTACACCCCCTACAGGTATCGAGAGACCCAGTACTTC
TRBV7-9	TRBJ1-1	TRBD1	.	CASSRDSVTTEAFF	TGTGCCAGCAGCCGGGACAGTGTAACAACTGAAGCTTTCTTT
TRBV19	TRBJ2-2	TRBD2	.	CASSILAGKGTGELFF	TGTGCCAGTAGTATTCTAGCGGGTAAAGGTACCGGGGAGCTGTTTTTT
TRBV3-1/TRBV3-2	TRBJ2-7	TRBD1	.	CASSPKTGGSYEQYF	TGTGCCAGCAGCCCAAAGACAGGGGGCTCCTACGAGCAGTACTTC
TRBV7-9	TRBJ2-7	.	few	CASSLDSGWVEQYF	TGTGCCAGCAGCTTAGATTCAGGGTGGGTCGAGCAGTACTTC
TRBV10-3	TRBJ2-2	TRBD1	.	CAISESGTVNTGELFF	TGTGCCATCAGTGAGTCGGGGACAGTTAACACCGGGGAGCTGTTTTTT
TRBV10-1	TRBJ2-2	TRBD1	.	CAPSDDRGPRTGELFF	TGCGCCCCCAGTGACGACAGGGGGCCTCGGACCGGGGAGCTGTTTTTT
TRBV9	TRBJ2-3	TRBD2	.	CASSGGPTGGDTQYF	TGTGCCAGCAGCGGGGGACCAACGGGAGGAGATACGCAGTATTTT
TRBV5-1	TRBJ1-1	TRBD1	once	CASSLGGGAGTEAFF	TGCGCCAGCAGCTTGGGAGGGGGCGCGGGGACTGAAGCTTTCTTT
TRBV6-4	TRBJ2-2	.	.	CASSLEGTPNTGELFF	TGTGCCAGCAGTCTCGAGGGAACTCCGAACACCGGGGAGCTGTTTTTT
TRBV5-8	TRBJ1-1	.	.	CASKLGGHINTEAFF	TGTGCCAGCAAGCTGGGGGGGCACATCAACACTGAAGCTTTCTTT
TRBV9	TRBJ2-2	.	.	CASSQVAVTGELFF	TGTGCCAGCAGCCAGGTGGCTGTCACCGGGGAGCTGTTTTTT
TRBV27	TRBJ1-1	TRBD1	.	CASSLSGQDEAFF	TGTGCCAGCAGTTTATCAGGACAGGACGAAGCTTTCTTT
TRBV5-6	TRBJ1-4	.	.	CASSLVGGGEEKLFF	TGTGCCAGCAGCCTCGTCGGAGGGGGGGAAGAAAAACTGTTTTTT
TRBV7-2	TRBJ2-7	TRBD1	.	CASSLEGTGNREQYF	TGTGCCAGCAGCTTAGAAGGGACAGGGAATCGGGAGCAGTACTTC
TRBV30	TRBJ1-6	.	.	CAARHRNSYNSPLHF	TGTGCCGCCCGCCACAGAAACTCCTATAATTCACCCCTCCACTTT
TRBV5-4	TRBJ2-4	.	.	CASSPLVGGNIQYF	TGTGCCAGCAGCCCCCTAGTCGGGGGAAACATTCAGTACTTC
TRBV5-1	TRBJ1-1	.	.	CASSLAMGLGTEAFF	TGCGCCAGCAGCTTGGCTATGGGGCTGGGTACTGAAGCTTTCTTT
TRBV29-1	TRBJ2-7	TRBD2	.	CSVPGLYSYEQYF	TGCAGCGTTCCGGGACTATACTCCTACGAGCAGTACTTC
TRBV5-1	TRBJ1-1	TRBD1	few	CASGEGGPNTEAFF	TGCGCCAGCGGGGAAGGGGGCCCGAACACTGAAGCTTTCTTT
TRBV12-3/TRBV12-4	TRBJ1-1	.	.	CASSFNREAFF	TGTGCCAGCAGTTTTAACAGAGAAGCTTTCTTT